The 21 T cell receptor beta chains given below trace back to one sample, sequenced in a study of blood T cells in healthy people across ages. It was with a sample-barcoded 5' primer and a J-beta primer mix that a second PCR of about 6 to 11 cycles was run. TCRdb passed the 5' RACE reads through MiXCR, listing each CDR3 protein once. The repertoire holds 600,000 to 650,000 distinct CDR3 sequences, about 54% seen once, with roughly 34% in the top ten. Specimen: blood. The receptors were gathered from a man aged 55-75 years in good health.

The chain joins TRBV10-3 to TRBJ2-7; TRBD2 might be the D (5 bases). CDR1 and CDR2 (germline): ENHRY, SYGVKD. This CDR3 has 13 residues. Trimming cost V 4 bases and J 7 bases, with 14 bases left between them. DNA for the CDR3: TGTGCCATCAGTGGGTCTAGCACCCGGGAGCAGTACTTC. Translated: CAISGSSTREQYF.

To note about this clonotype: A read error may account for a junction end that differs from germline. The V gene is TRBV28, the J gene TRBJ2-7; TRBD1 is a possible D gene (5 bases). This CDR3 has 16 residues. Germline V gene sequence: CDR1 MDHEN, CDR2 SYDVKM. The CDR3 region has the DNA TGCGCCAGCCGATTTACGGACAAAGGATTCTCCTACGAGCAGTACTTC. This gives the protein CASRFTDKGFSYEQYF. The variable domain in full, with the rest retrieved from reference TRBV28 and TRBJ2-7, is DVKVTQSSRYLVKRTGEKVFLECVQDMDHENMFWYRQDPGLGLRLIYFSYDVKMKEKGDIPEGYSVSREKKERFSLILESASTNQTSMYLCASRFTDKGFSYEQYFGPGTRLTVT.

This clonotype was picked up a small number of times. The J gene is TRBJ1-1, the V gene TRBV5-1; maybe TRBD1 (6 bases). The CDR3 has 15 residues. Germline V lookup: CDR1 SGHRS, CDR2 YFSETQ. V was shortened by 5 bases and J by 1 base, with 15 bases between the two germline ends. CDR3 region: CASRDGGAGNTEAFF. The CDR3 coding sequence is TGCGCCAGCAGGGATGGGGGGGCAGGGAACACTGAAGCTTTCTTT.

The V call is TRBV4-1, the J call TRBJ1-4; 9 bases fit TRBD1. This CDR3 contains 17 residues. With V trimmed by 0 bases and J by 11 bases, 13 bases remained unmatched. Per the germline V gene, CDR1 is MGHRA and CDR2 is YSYEKL. The CDR3: CASSQEPGQGVFSKLFF. CDR3 in DNA: TGCGCCAGCAGCCAAGAACCGGGACAGGGAGTTTTTTCCAAACTGTTTTTT.

V and J are TRBV6-5 and TRBJ2-1; D might be TRBD2 (6 bases). Trimming shortened V by 3 bases and J by 3 bases, and 9 bases separated the two germline ends. The CDR3 extends over 14 amino acids. Germline V gene lookup returns CDR1 MNHEY and CDR2 SVGAGI. Here the CDR3 DNA reads TGTGCCAGCAGTTATCGGCGGGACTACAATGAGCAGTTCTTC. It codes for CASSYRRDYNEQFF.

This clonotype was counted only a few times. The rearrangement joins TRBV24-1 to TRBJ2-5; D possibly corresponds to TRBD1 (6 bases). V was trimmed by 3 bases and J by 2 bases, leaving 9 bases between them. CDR3 length: 14 residues. Germline values: CDR1 KGHDR, CDR2 SFDVKD. This CDR3 reads CATSDADSQETQYF. CDR3 in DNA: TGTGCCACCAGTGATGCGGACAGTCAAGAGACCCAGTACTTC.

The chain links TRBV7-8 to TRBJ2-5; 7 bases agree with TRBD1. The germline V gene encodes CDR1 SGHVS and CDR2 FQNEAQ. The CDR3 consists of 15 residues. Trimming took 5 bases from V and 2 from J; bases not matched to a gene: 8. Here the CDR3 reads CASSPDSGQQETQYF. CDR3 nucleotides: TGTGCCAGCAGCCCAGACTCGGGACAGCAAGAGACCCAGTACTTC. Using reference TRBV7-8 and TRBJ2-5 for the parts outside the CDR3, the full variable domain is GAGVSQSPRYKVAKRGQDVALRCDPISGHVSLFWYQQALGQGPEFLTYFQNEAQLDKSGLPSDRFFAERPEGSVSTLKIQRTQQEDSAVYLCASSPDSGQQETQYFGPGTRLLVL.

This clonotype was recorded a few times. The genes are TRBV5-1 and TRBJ2-2, with TRBD1 matching 7 bases. The CDR3 totals 14 residues. The J segment lost 11 bases and the V segment lost 0 bases, leaving 7 bases of the junction unmatched. Germline V gene data show CDR1 as SGHRS and CDR2 as YFSETQ. The CDR3 nucleotides are TGCGCCAGCAGCTTGGAGGGGGACAGTAGAGAGCTGTTTTTT. It encodes CASSLEGDSRELFF.

The V call is TRBV12-3 or TRBV12-4, the J call TRBJ1-2, with TRBD1 matching 10 bases. The V and J ends lost 8 bases and 7 bases, in that order; junction bases with no gene match: 13. This CDR3 contains 15 residues. Here the CDR3 reads CASFDRDRGTAGYTF. The CDR3 bases are TGTGCCAGCTTCGACCGGGACAGGGGTACGGCTGGCTACACCTTC.

This clonotype has more than one count but fewer than ten. The chain couples TRBV10-1 to TRBJ1-6, with D hard to call. The V gene lost 3 bases and the J gene lost 8 bases, with 14 bases spanning the gap. The CDR3 extends over 15 amino acids. Looked up from germline, CDR1 is WNHNN and CDR2 is SYGVQD (reference sequence). DNA of the CDR3: TGCGCCAGCAGTGAAAGGACCGGGAAGGATTCACCCCTCCACTTT. This encodes CASSERTGKDSPLHF.

The rearrangement links TRBV29-1 to TRBJ2-1, with 14 positions matching TRBD2. J gave up 0 bases and V 0 bases, and 7 bases lay outside the gene matches. Germline V lookup: CDR1 SQVTM, CDR2 ANQGSEA. This CDR3 contains 19 residues. The CDR3 is CSVEDGLAGGPSSYNEQFF. CDR3 DNA: TGCAGCGTTGAAGATGGACTAGCGGGGGGACCTAGCTCCTACAATGAGCAGTTCTTC.

V is TRBV20-1 and J is TRBJ1-4, with TRBD1 as a possible D gene (5 bases). The CDR3 has 14 amino acids. Germline CDR1 and CDR2: DFQATT and SNEGSKA (reference sequence). Trimming stripped 6 bases from V and 11 bases from J, with 22 bases between. The CDR3 loop is CSAPPGRGLGKLFF. DNA of the CDR3: TGCAGTGCGCCGCCGGGACGGGGCCTTGGCAAACTGTTTTTT.

The sample holds one count of this clonotype. This chain links TRBV27 with TRBJ2-3; D remains unclear. V lost 2 bases and J 0 bases, leaving 6 bases between the germline ends. CDR1 and CDR2 (germline): MNHEY, SMNVEV (reference sequence). CDR3 size: 14 residues. The CDR3: CASSLKPSTDTQYF. The CDR3 nucleotides read TGTGCCAGCAGTTTAAAACCTAGCACAGATACGCAGTATTTT.

The J gene is TRBJ2-4, the V gene TRBV3-1; 8 bases map to TRBD1. This CDR3 comprises 14 residues. Unmatched junction bases numbered 7, after V lost 5 bases and J lost 7 bases. Germline loops: CDR1 LGHDT, CDR2 YNNKEL (reference sequence). CDR3 amino acids: CASSDGTGENIQYF. Here the CDR3 DNA reads TGTGCCAGCAGCGACGGGACAGGAGAGAACATTCAGTACTTC. The full variable domain, rest sourced from reference TRBV3-1 and TRBJ2-4, is DTAVSQTPKYLVTQMGNDKSIKCEQNLGHDTMYWYKQDSKKFLKIMFSYNNKELIINETVPNRFSPKSPDKAHLNLHINSLELGDSAVYFCASSDGTGENIQYFGAGTRLSVL.

The rearrangement joins TRBV28 to TRBJ1-4; TRBD1 might be the D (5 bases). This CDR3 contains 15 residues. The germline V gene encodes CDR1 MDHEN and CDR2 SYDVKM. V was pared by 2 bases and J by 10 bases, with 17 bases between. In DNA form, the CDR3 reads TGTGCCAGCAGTTTAGGGGGACGGCGTCAGGGAAAACTGTTTTTT. Protein product: CASSLGGRRQGKLFF.

The chain joins TRBV6-1 to TRBJ1-4, with D possibly being TRBD1 (5 bases). From germline, CDR1 is MNHNS and CDR2 SASEGT. The CDR3 contains 15 residues. The V end was cut by 3 bases, the J end by 7 bases, with 15 bases between. CDR3 coding DNA: TGTGCCAGCAGTGACGTCCAGGGCTGGCGTGAAAAACTGTTTTTT. Residues: CASSDVQGWREKLFF.

V is TRBV20-1 and J is TRBJ1-5; 7 bases map to TRBD1. Trimming took 2 bases from V and 11 from J; bases not matched to a gene: 15. Germline V gene sequence: CDR1 DFQATT, CDR2 SNEGSKA (reference sequence). The CDR3 is 15 residues long. The CDR3 bases are TGCAGTGCTAGATTTCCAGGGGGAGCGAGGGAGACCCAGCATTTT. Its translation: CSARFPGGARETQHF.

The V call is TRBV5-1, the J call TRBJ2-1; 7 bases align to TRBD2. The CDR3 contains 15 residues. The germline V gene encodes CDR1 SGHRS and CDR2 YFSETQ. V shed 4 bases and J 7 bases; nucleotides not matched to a gene: 11. Here the CDR3 reads CASSRRIGEGNEQFF. The CDR3 DNA follows: TGCGCCAGCAGCAGGCGGATAGGGGAGGGGAATGAGCAGTTCTTC.

This clonotype was counted only a few times. The chain employs TRBV4-1 and TRBJ2-4; D might be TRBD1 (6 bases). V dropped 1 base and J dropped 13 bases, with 17 bases sitting between them. The CDR3 sequence is 14 residues long. Per germline, CDR1 MGHRA and CDR2 YSYEKL. In DNA, the CDR3 is TGCGCCAGCAGCCAAGGGATCAGGGGTTGTGAGCAGTACTTC. It codes for CASSQGIRGCEQYF.

J is TRBJ2-5 and V is TRBV11-2, with 8 bases aligning to TRBD2. CDR1 SGHAT and CDR2 FQNNGV come from the germline V gene. Germline trimming cut 1 base from V and 2 bases from J; bases unmatched to any gene: 12. CDR3 length equals 18 residues. CDR3 sequence reads: CASSLGATSAGIQETQYF. As DNA, the CDR3 is TGTGCCAGCAGCTTAGGAGCGACTAGCGCAGGGATACAAGAGACCCAGTACTTC.

The chain is built from TRBV12-3 or TRBV12-4 and TRBJ2-5; 11 bases match TRBD2. Unmatched junction bases numbered 8, after V lost 5 bases and J lost 6 bases. The CDR3 runs to 15 residues. The CDR3 nucleotides are TGTGCCAGCAGTCAGACTAGCGGGGTAGCGAAGACCCAGTACTTC. As protein: CASSQTSGVAKTQYF.